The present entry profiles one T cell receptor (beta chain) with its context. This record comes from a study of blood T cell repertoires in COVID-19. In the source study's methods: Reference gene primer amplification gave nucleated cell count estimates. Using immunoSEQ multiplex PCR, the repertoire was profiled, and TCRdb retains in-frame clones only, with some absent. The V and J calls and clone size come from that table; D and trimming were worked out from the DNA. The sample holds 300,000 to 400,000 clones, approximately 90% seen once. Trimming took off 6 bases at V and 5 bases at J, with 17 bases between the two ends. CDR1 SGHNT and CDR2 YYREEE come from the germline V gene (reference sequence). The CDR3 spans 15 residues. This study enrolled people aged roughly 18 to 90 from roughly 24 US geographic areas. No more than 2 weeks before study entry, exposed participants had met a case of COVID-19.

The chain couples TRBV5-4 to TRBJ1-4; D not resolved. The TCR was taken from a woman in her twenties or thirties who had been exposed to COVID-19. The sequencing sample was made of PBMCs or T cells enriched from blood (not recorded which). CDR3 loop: CASTARGGSNEKLFF. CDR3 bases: TGTGCCAGCACCGCACGAGGCGGGTCAAATGAAAAACTGTTTTTT.